The 5 T cell receptor beta chains below come from one sample, sequenced in a study of CD4 and CD8 cells across lung adenocarcinoma regions (dated by TCRdb to 2016 to 2018). Library generation was performed with PCR. The sequencing machine was a HiSeq X Ten. TCRdb handled the public reads itself, with Q25 trimming in fastp and clone calling in MiXCR, and kept productive beta chains. Records with the same CDR3 protein are collapsed into one entry carrying the most frequent genes and DNA. This sample is represented by around 25,000 distinct CDR3 sequences; less than 60% of them were singletons. The ten largest make up around 50% of the sample. Sample: CD8+ T cells from the center of a lung tumor. According to the study, the label for this sample's cell subset or site signals: tumor center region. The source is a male donor with lung adenocarcinoma. The CD4 and CD8 labels of this study may be unreliable.

To note about this clonotype: The junction and the germline gene differ at one end; a read error may be behind it. V usage is TRBV6-1 and J usage is TRBJ2-3; maybe TRBD1 (6 bases). CDR1 and CDR2 from the germline V gene are MNHNS and SASEGT. The CDR3 is 16 amino acids. This CDR3 is CASRGAGAGVGETQYF. The CDR3 DNA reads TGTGCCAGCAGGGGGGCCGGGGCAGGGGTCGGGGAGACGCAGTACTTT.

Comment on this clonotype: Germline and junction disagree at one end, which may indicate a read error. The chain couples TRBV3-1 to TRBJ2-1, with D perhaps matching TRBD1 or TRBD2 (5 bases each). The CDR3 has 16 residues. Looked up from germline, CDR1 is LGHDT and CDR2 is YNNKEL (reference sequence). In nucleotides, the CDR3 is TGTGCCAGCAGCTATATGAGGGGCTCGGGCGCCTACGAGCAGTATTTC. Translation gives CASSYMRGSGAYEQYF.

This clonotype was seen ten or more times. The J gene is TRBJ1-1, the V gene TRBV6-1; D gene ambiguous. The CDR3 totals 14 residues. Trimming cost V 6 bases and J 0 bases, with 11 bases left between them. The germline gives CDR1 MNHNS, CDR2 SASEGT. The CDR3 sequence: CASSAQAMNTEAFF. In nucleotides, the CDR3 is TGTGCCAGCAGCGCGCAGGCGATGAACACTGAAGCTTTCTTT.

The V and J genes are TRBV12-3 or TRBV12-4 and TRBJ2-5; D is unclear. The V gene lost 2 bases and the J gene lost 3 bases, with 4 bases spanning the gap. CDR3 length: 12 amino acids. CDR3 in DNA: TGTGCCAGCAGTTTACAGGAAGAGACCCAGTACTTC. This encodes CASSLQEETQYF.

CDR3 coding DNA: TGTGCCAGCTCACCCCAGGGGACCAAAAACATTCAGTACTTC. Amino acids: CASSPQGTKNIQYF. This chain uses TRBV18 with TRBJ2-4; D possibly corresponds to TRBD1 (6 bases). The CDR3 spans 14 residues. Trimming stripped 3 bases from V and 2 bases from J, with 8 bases between. Germline CDR1 KGHSH, CDR2 LQKENI.